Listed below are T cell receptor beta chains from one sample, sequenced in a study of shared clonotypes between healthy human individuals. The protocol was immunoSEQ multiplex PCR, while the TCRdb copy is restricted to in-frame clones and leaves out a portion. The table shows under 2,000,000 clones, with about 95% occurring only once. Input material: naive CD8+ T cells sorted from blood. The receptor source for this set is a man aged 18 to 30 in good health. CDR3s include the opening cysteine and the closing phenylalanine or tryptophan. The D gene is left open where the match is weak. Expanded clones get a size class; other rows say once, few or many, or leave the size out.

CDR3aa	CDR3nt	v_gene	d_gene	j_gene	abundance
CASSLGAGGYNEQFF	TGTGCCAGCAGCTTAGGGGCAGGGGGCTACAATGAGCAGTTCTTC	TRBV7-9	TRBD1	TRBJ2-1	.
CASSSGVGTEAFF	TGTGCCAGCAGCTCCGGAGTCGGGACTGAAGCTTTCTTT	TRBV7-9	.	TRBJ1-1	.
CASSREVYEQYF	TGTGCCAGCAGCAGAGAAGTCTACGAGCAGTACTTC	TRBV7-9	.	TRBJ2-7	.
CATSSTRIGPGANVLTF	TGTGCCACCAGCTCCACAAGGATAGGGCCTGGGGCCAACGTCCTGACTTTC	TRBV15	.	TRBJ2-6	.
CASSSIPNTEAFF	TGTGCCAGCAGCTCCATACCGAACACTGAAGCTTTCTTT	TRBV7-8	.	TRBJ1-1	.
CASSQLEQPGQGAYEQYF	TGTGCCAGCAGCCAATTGGAGCAACCGGGACAGGGGGCCTACGAGCAGTACTTC	TRBV16	TRBD1	TRBJ2-7	.
CASSPRQGFSYEQYF	TGCGCCAGCAGCCCTAGGCAGGGATTCTCCTACGAGCAGTACTTC	TRBV4-1	.	TRBJ2-7	.
CASSLGPLSRDHEQFF	TGTGCCAGCAGCTTGGGCCCCCTGAGCAGGGATCATGAGCAGTTCTTC	TRBV5-5	.	TRBJ2-1	.
CASSPGPDTQYF	TGTGCCAGCAGCCCGGGCCCAGATACGCAGTATTTT	TRBV7-9	.	TRBJ2-3	.
CASSLSPGALSYEQYF	TGTGCCAGCAGTTTATCCCCCGGGGCCTTATCCTACGAGCAGTACTTC	TRBV27	.	TRBJ2-7	.
CASSQGSTYEQYF	TGCGCCAGCAGCCAAGGCTCCACCTACGAGCAGTACTTC	TRBV4-1	.	TRBJ2-7	once
CASSRDSVFYTF	TGTGCCAGTTCTCGGGACAGTGTTTTTTACACCTTC	TRBV19	TRBD1	TRBJ1-2	.
CASSFQWQSKANTGELFF	TGTGCCAGCAGCTTCCAGTGGCAGTCGAAAGCTAACACCGGGGAGCTGTTTTTT	TRBV7-6	.	TRBJ2-2	.
CASSQIQGGRYNEQFF	TGCGCCAGCAGCCAAATACAGGGCGGTCGTTACAATGAGCAGTTCTTC	TRBV4-1	.	TRBJ2-1	.
CASSFGGDTEAFF	TGCGCCAGCAGCTTTGGGGGAGACACTGAAGCTTTCTTT	TRBV5-1	.	TRBJ1-1	.
CASSLAQVGRKDTGELFF	TGTGCCAGCAGCTTAGCGCAAGTCGGCAGGAAGGACACCGGGGAGCTGTTTTTT	TRBV7-6	.	TRBJ2-2	.
CASSLEGGGQPQHF	TGTGCCAGCAGCTTAGAAGGGGGAGGGCAGCCCCAGCATTTT	TRBV7-9	.	TRBJ1-5	.
CASSPLGGQVNQPQHF	TGCGCCAGCAGCCCGCTGGGGGGGCAGGTTAATCAGCCCCAGCATTTT	TRBV4-1	.	TRBJ1-5	.
CASSLSDRGPEAFF	TGTGCCAGCAGTTTATCGGACAGGGGACCTGAAGCTTTCTTT	TRBV27	TRBD1	TRBJ1-1	.
CASSLMAFGGHEKLFF	TGTGCCAGCAGCTTAATGGCTTTTGGGGGTCATGAAAAACTGTTTTTT	TRBV28	.	TRBJ1-4	once
CASRQRGYNEQFF	TGTGCCAGCCGACAGCGGGGTTACAATGAGCAGTTCTTC	TRBV6-1	TRBD2	TRBJ2-1	.
CASSADRGTSAIDSSYEQYF	TGTGCCAGCAGCGCCGATAGGGGGACTAGCGCGATCGACTCTTCCTACGAGCAGTACTTC	TRBV5-4	TRBD2	TRBJ2-7	.
CASGEYAGTEAFF	TGTGCCAGCGGGGAGTACGCCGGGACTGAAGCTTTCTTT	TRBV19	.	TRBJ1-1	.
CASSDYQPQHF	TGTGCCAGCAGTGATTATCAGCCCCAGCATTTT	TRBV28	.	TRBJ1-5	.
CASSYIGQGSVETQYF	TGTGCCAGCAGTTACATCGGACAGGGGAGCGTAGAGACCCAGTACTTC	TRBV6-5	TRBD1	TRBJ2-5	.